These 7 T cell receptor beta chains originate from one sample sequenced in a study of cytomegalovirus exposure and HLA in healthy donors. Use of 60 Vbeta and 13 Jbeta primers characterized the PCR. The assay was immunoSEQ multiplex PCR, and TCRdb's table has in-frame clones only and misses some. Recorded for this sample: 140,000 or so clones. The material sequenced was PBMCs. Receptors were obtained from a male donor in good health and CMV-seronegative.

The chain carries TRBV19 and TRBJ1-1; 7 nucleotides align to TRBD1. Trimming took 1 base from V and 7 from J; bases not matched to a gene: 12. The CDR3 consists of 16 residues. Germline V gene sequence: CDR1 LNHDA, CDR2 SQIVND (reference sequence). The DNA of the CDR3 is TGTGCCAGTAGTATAGGTCGAACCGGGACAGACTATGAAGCTTTCTTT. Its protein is CASSIGRTGTDYEAFF.

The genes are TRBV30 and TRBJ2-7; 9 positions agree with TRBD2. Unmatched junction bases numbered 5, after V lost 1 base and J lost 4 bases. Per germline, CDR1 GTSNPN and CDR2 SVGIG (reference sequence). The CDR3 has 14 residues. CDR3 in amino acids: CAWSGPGLAYEQYF. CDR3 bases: TGTGCCTGGAGTGGACCGGGACTAGCTTACGAGCAGTACTTC.

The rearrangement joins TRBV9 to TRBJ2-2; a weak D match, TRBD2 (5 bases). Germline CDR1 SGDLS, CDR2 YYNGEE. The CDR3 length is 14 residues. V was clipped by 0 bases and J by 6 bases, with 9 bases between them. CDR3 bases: TGTGCCAGCAGCGTAGGAGGGATAGCCGGGGAGCTGTTTTTT. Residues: CASSVGGIAGELFF.

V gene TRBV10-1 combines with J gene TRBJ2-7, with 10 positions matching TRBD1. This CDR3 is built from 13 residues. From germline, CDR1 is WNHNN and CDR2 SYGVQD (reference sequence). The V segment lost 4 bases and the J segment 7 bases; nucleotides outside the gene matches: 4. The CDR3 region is CASSVGQGLEQYF. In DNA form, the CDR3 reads TGCGCCAGCAGTGTGGGACAGGGGCTTGAGCAGTACTTC.

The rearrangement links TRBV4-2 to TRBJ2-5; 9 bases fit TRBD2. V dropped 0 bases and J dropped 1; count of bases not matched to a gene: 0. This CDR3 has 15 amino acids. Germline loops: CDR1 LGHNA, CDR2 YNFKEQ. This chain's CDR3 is CASSQERGGQETQYF. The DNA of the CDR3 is TGTGCCAGCAGCCAAGAGCGGGGGGGCCAAGAGACCCAGTACTTC.

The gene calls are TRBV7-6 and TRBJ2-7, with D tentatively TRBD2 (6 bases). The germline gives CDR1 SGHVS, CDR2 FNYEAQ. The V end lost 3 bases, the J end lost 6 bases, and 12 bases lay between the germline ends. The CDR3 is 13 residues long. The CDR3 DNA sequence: TGTGCCAGCAGCTTGCAAGCGCGGGGCGAGCAGTACTTC. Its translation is CASSLQARGEQYF. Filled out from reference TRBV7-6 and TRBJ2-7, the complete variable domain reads GAGVSQSPRYKVTKRGQDVALRCDPISGHVSLYWYRQALGQGPEFLTYFNYEAQQDKSGLPNDRFSAERPEGSISTLTIQRTEQRDSAMYRCASSLQARGEQYFGPGTRLTVT.

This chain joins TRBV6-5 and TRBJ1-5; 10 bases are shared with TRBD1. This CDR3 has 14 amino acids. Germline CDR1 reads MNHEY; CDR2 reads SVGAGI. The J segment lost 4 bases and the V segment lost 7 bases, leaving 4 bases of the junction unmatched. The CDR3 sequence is CASTGQGKNQPQHF. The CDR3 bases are TGTGCCAGCACGGGACAGGGGAAAAATCAGCCCCAGCATTTT.